One and the same sample provided the 23 T cell receptor beta chains below, sequenced in a study of a mutant IDH1 vaccine in newly diagnosed glioma (dated by TCRdb to 2020 to 2023). Library prep was done by the immunoSEQ multiplex PCR assay. The clones in this table, taken by TCRdb from immuneACCESS, are in-frame only. Not every clone is retained; where verified, under half of the shortfall comes from an unresolved V gene, and the cause of the rest is unknown. This sample holds 80,000 to 100,000 clones; about 80% were observed only once. The ten largest make up 5.3% of the sample. In light of the paper, this sample's time point label describes: baseline, week 1 (first vaccination visit). Per the publication, the treatment or condition label means: pre-vaccination baseline after standard-of-care therapy. The starting material was PBMCs, obtained from a glioma patient treated with radiotherapy, temozolomide or both. These receptors originate from a man aged 35 to 55 with glioma. Some clones in this sample may be carry-over from other donors' samples.

The chain uses TRBV19 and TRBJ2-1, with 10 bases aligning to TRBD2. The CDR3 sequence is 15 residues long. Germline-derived CDR1 and CDR2 are LNHDA and SQIVND (reference sequence). The junction had 3 bases not matched to a gene; V was cut back by 5 bases and J by 2 bases. CDR3 loop: CASSVTSGAYNEQFF. The CDR3 DNA follows: TGTGCCAGTAGTGTAACTAGCGGGGCCTACAATGAGCAGTTCTTC.

The rearrangement uses TRBV6-4 and TRBJ2-6; TRBD1 matches 7 bases. The V segment lost 5 bases and the J segment 0 bases; nucleotides outside the gene matches: 4. The CDR3 has 16 residues. Germline V gives CDR1 MRHNA, CDR2 SNTAGT. This CDR3 reads CASSRTGDSGANVLTF. Here the CDR3 DNA reads TGTGCCAGCAGTAGAACAGGGGACTCTGGGGCCAACGTCCTGACTTTC.

The chain recombines TRBV7-9 with TRBJ2-7; 8 positions match TRBD2. The CDR3 covers 13 residues. V was clipped by 5 bases and J by 2 bases; unmatched bases: 2. Per the germline V gene, CDR1 is SEHNR and CDR2 is FQNEAQ (reference sequence). The CDR3: CASSPGGAYEQYF. The CDR3 DNA follows: TGTGCCAGCAGCCCGGGGGGGGCCTACGAGCAGTACTTC.

The V and J genes are TRBV5-1 and TRBJ1-4; unclear D gene. Germline values: CDR1 SGHRS, CDR2 YFSETQ. The CDR3 extends over 13 amino acids. Trimming shortened V by 1 base and J by 8 bases, and 9 bases separated the two germline ends. CDR3: CASSLTGPEKLFF. The CDR3 coding sequence is TGCGCCAGCAGCTTGACCGGACCGGAAAAACTGTTTTTT.

The chain couples TRBV25-1 to TRBJ2-7, with 10 bases identical to TRBD1. The CDR3 has 15 amino acids. V dropped 3 bases and J dropped 2; count of bases not matched to a gene: 4. CDR1 is MGHDK and CDR2 is SYGVNS in the germline V gene. The CDR3 nucleotides read TGTGCCAGCAGTGATTACGGGACAGGGGCCTACGAGCAGTACTTC. This translates into CASSDYGTGAYEQYF.

The V and J genes are TRBV5-5 and TRBJ2-7; 8 positions match TRBD2. Germline-derived CDR1 and CDR2 are SGHKS and YYEKEE (reference sequence). The CDR3 extends over 17 amino acids. J gave up 3 bases and V 0 bases, and 11 bases lay outside the gene matches. CDR3 sequence (DNA): TGTGCCAGCAGCTTGGCATCGGGAGGGGCGCGACTCTACGAGCAGTACTTC. Its protein is CASSLASGGARLYEQYF.

Here the CDR3 DNA reads TGTGCCAGCAGCGTTTCTAGCGGCTCCTACGAGCAGTACTTC. This gives the protein CASSVSSGSYEQYF. The J gene is TRBJ2-7, the V gene TRBV11-2, with 7 positions matching TRBD2. Germline V lookup: CDR1 SGHAT, CDR2 FQNNGV. The CDR3 length is 14 residues. With V trimmed by 5 bases and J by 0 bases, 4 bases remained unmatched.

The V call is TRBV7-6, the J call TRBJ1-6, with 7 bases lining up with TRBD1. The junction had 5 bases not matched to a gene; V was cut back by 3 bases and J by 3 bases. CDR1 SGHVS and CDR2 FNYEAQ come from the germline V gene. This CDR3 is built from 16 residues. CDR3 region: CASSFRDRNYNSPLHF. CDR3 coding DNA: TGTGCCAGCAGCTTCCGGGACAGAAACTATAATTCACCCCTCCACTTT. Drawing the rest from reference TRBV7-6 and TRBJ1-6, the complete variable domain is GAGVSQSPRYKVTKRGQDVALRCDPISGHVSLYWYRQALGQGPEFLTYFNYEAQQDKSGLPNDRFSAERPEGSISTLTIQRTEQRDSAMYRCASSFRDRNYNSPLHFGNGTRLTVT.

The V gene is TRBV7-8, the J gene TRBJ1-6; TRBD1 might be the D (6 bases). The CDR3 loop spans 15 amino acids. With 5 bases removed from V and 7 bases from J, the gap between germline ends came to 15 bases. Germline assignment: CDR1 SGHVS and CDR2 FQNEAQ. CDR3: CASSPVRTANSPLHF. CDR3 in DNA: TGTGCCAGCAGCCCAGTACGGACAGCCAATTCACCCCTCCACTTT. Full variable domain (missing parts from reference TRBV7-8 and TRBJ1-6): GAGVSQSPRYKVAKRGQDVALRCDPISGHVSLFWYQQALGQGPEFLTYFQNEAQLDKSGLPSDRFFAERPEGSVSTLKIQRTQQEDSAVYLCASSPVRTANSPLHFGNGTRLTVT.

The genes are TRBV9 and TRBJ1-2; unclear D gene. This CDR3 contains 13 residues. V shed 3 bases and J shed 2 bases, with 8 bases lying between them. Per germline, CDR1 SGDLS and CDR2 YYNGEE. CDR3 sequence: CASSATTNYGYTF. DNA for the CDR3: TGTGCCAGCAGCGCAACAACGAACTATGGCTACACCTTC.

The chain joins TRBV29-1 to TRBJ1-5; 9 bases line up with TRBD1. J was trimmed by 0 bases and V by 7 bases; bases with no gene match: 4. CDR1 and CDR2 (germline): SQVTM, ANQGSEA. The CDR3 sequence is 14 residues long. The CDR3 bases are TGCAGCGCTACAGGGGGCTATAGCAATCAGCCCCAGCATTTT. Its protein is CSATGGYSNQPQHF.

This clone was seen only once. The gene calls are TRBV10-1 and TRBJ2-5, with TRBD2 identical over 12 bases. V lost 5 bases and J lost 1; bases outside the gene matches: 5. This CDR3 comprises 16 residues. Germline loops: CDR1 WNHNN, CDR2 SYGVQD (reference sequence). The CDR3 is CASSSTSGGLQETQYF. CDR3 DNA: TGCGCCAGCAGTTCAACTAGCGGGGGGCTCCAAGAGACCCAGTACTTC.

The rearrangement joins TRBV2 to TRBJ2-5; 11 bases are shared with TRBD1. V shed 6 bases and J 5 bases; nucleotides not matched to a gene: 5. Germline-derived CDR1 and CDR2 are SNHLY and FYNNEI. This CDR3 is built from 14 residues. CDR3 nucleotides: TGTGCCAGCAGCCGGGACAGGGGGATCGAGACCCAGTACTTC. Its protein is CASSRDRGIETQYF.

This clone came up once. The chain joins TRBV5-6 to TRBJ1-2; 8 nucleotides agree with TRBD1. J was trimmed by 4 bases and V by 7 bases; bases with no gene match: 6. This CDR3 region has 13 residues. CDR1 and CDR2 from the germline V gene are SGHDT and YYEEEE. Here the CDR3 DNA reads TGTGCCAGCGCTGGACAGGGAACCTATGGCTACACCTTC. Its protein is CASAGQGTYGYTF.

The chain recombines TRBV9 with TRBJ2-2; unclear D gene. Germline V gene lookup returns CDR1 SGDLS and CDR2 YYNGEE. With 2 bases removed from V and 4 bases from J, the gap between germline ends came to 6 bases. This CDR3 region has 13 residues. In DNA form, the CDR3 reads TGTGCCAGCAGCGTCATTGCCACCGGGGAGCTGTTTTTT. It is translated as CASSVIATGELFF.

The genes are TRBV19 and TRBJ2-1; 10 bases agree with TRBD2. The CDR3 runs to 16 residues. J gave up 0 bases and V 5 bases, and 4 bases lay outside the gene matches. CDR1 is LNHDA and CDR2 is SQIVND in the germline V gene (reference sequence). Written as DNA, the CDR3 is TGTGCCAGTAGTGCACTAGCGGGGCTCTCCTACAATGAGCAGTTCTTC. Translated: CASSALAGLSYNEQFF.

The table lists this clone with a few counts. The chain recombines TRBV9 with TRBJ1-1; no reliable D call. V lost 4 bases, J lost 0 bases, and 7 bases lay in between. From germline, CDR1 is SGDLS and CDR2 YYNGEE. The CDR3 runs 13 residues. In DNA, the CDR3 is TGTGCCAGCAGCCCGACGGTGAACACTGAAGCTTTCTTT. It encodes CASSPTVNTEAFF. The full variable domain, rest sourced from reference TRBV9 and TRBJ1-1, is DSGVTQTPKHLITATGQRVTLRCSPRSGDLSVYWYQQSLDQGLQFLIQYYNGEERAKGNILERFSAQQFPDLHSELNLSSLELGDSALYFCASSPTVNTEAFFGQGTRLTVV.

The rearrangement links TRBV2 to TRBJ1-4; 7 bases match TRBD1. The CDR3 runs 18 residues. CDR1 and CDR2 (germline): SNHLY, FYNNEI. With 7 bases clipped from V and 0 bases from J, the junction kept 14 bases outside the gene matches. The CDR3 is CASTGRQGGLATNEKLFF. CDR3 bases: TGTGCCAGCACGGGGCGGCAGGGGGGACTTGCAACTAATGAAAAACTGTTTTTT.

The V gene is TRBV6-5, the J gene TRBJ1-2, with unresolved D. Germline V CDR1 and CDR2: MNHEY, SVGAGI. Trimming took 0 bases from V and 0 from J, leaving 8 bases between them. The CDR3 totals 15 residues. The CDR3 nucleotides read TGTGCCAGCAGTTACTCGGTTATAGCTAACTATGGCTACACCTTC. Amino acids: CASSYSVIANYGYTF.

This clone showed up just once. The chain joins TRBV6-5 to TRBJ1-2, with a possible D match to TRBD1 (5 bases). The ends were cut back, 0 bases at V and 0 bases at J, with 5 bases in the middle. This CDR3 is built from 14 residues. Germline assignment: CDR1 MNHEY and CDR2 SVGAGI. The CDR3 DNA sequence: TGTGCCAGCAGTTACTCGACAGCTAACTATGGCTACACCTTC. Encoded protein: CASSYSTANYGYTF.

This sequence joins TRBV7-6 and TRBJ1-5; a possible D gene is TRBD1 (6 bases). The V gene lost 4 bases and the J gene lost 0 bases, with 19 bases spanning the gap. Germline CDR1 and CDR2: SGHVS and FNYEAQ. The CDR3 is made up of 18 amino acids. The CDR3: CASSSPATGTHSNQPQHF. The CDR3 coding sequence is TGTGCCAGCAGCTCCCCAGCAACCGGGACACATAGCAATCAGCCCCAGCATTTT.

The chain uses TRBV6-5 and TRBJ1-2; TRBD1 matches 12 bases. The CDR3 covers 16 residues. CDR1 and CDR2 from the germline V gene are MNHEY and SVGAGI. Trimming removed 0 bases from V and 3 bases from J; junction bases left unmatched: 2. The CDR3 DNA follows: TGTGCCAGCAGTTACTCGTGGGACAGGGGGCACTATGGCTACACCTTC. As protein: CASSYSWDRGHYGYTF.

The chain employs TRBV14 and TRBJ2-1; D is unresolved. The ends were cut back, 2 bases at V and 5 bases at J, with 7 bases in the middle. The CDR3 length is 13 residues. Germline loops: CDR1 SGHDN, CDR2 FVKESK. The CDR3 DNA follows: TGTGCCAGCAGCCAATTGGACCACAATGAGCAGTTCTTC. Translating it yields CASSQLDHNEQFF.